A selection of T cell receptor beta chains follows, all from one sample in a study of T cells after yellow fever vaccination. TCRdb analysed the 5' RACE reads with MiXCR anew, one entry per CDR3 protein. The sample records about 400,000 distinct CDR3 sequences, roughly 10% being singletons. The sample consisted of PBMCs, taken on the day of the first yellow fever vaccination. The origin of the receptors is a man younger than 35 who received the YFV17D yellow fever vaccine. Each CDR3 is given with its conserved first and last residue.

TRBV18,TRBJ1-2,CASSPQENYGYTF
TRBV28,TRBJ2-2,CASTVLNTGELFF
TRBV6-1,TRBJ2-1,CASTGTGDYEQFF
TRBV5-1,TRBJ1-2,CASSTGTSNYGYTF
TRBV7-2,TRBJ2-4,CASSSEQGGIQYF
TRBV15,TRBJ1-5,CATSRDPLSNQPQHF
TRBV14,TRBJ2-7,CASSQDWVFSYEQYF
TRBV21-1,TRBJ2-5,CASSKPRQLEETQYF
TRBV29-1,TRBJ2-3,CSVGGRNTDTQYF
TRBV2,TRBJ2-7,CATRRDHGYYEQYF
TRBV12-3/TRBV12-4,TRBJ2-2,CASSFWPGELFF
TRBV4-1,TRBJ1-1,CASSQVENRRTEAFF
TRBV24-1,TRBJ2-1,CATSVAGNFEQFF
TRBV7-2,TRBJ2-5,CASSFRLAGEETQYF
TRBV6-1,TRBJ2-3,CASTSGGTDTQYF
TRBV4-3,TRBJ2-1,CASSQLTSGWDEQFF
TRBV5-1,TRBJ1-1,CASSPQGARTEAFF
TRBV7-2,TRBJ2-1,CASSPGTKREQFF
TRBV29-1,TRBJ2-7,CSVDGTGENYEQYF
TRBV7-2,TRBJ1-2,CASSTLHGDGYTF
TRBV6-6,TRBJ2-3,CASWKGDTQYF
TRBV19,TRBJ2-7,CASSKRGQGWEQYF
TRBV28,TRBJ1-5,CASSRGQAAQHF
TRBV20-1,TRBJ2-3,CSASILEDTQYF
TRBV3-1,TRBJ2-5,CASRGDSKFDQYF
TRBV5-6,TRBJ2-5,CASSSWMAETQYF
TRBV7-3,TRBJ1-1,CASSSNSNTEAFF
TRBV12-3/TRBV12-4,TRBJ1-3,CASSFLLGAYTIYF
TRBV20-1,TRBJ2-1,CSAREAGGPVEQFF
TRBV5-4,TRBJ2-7,CASSLGGTSGDRHEQYF
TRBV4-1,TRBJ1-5,CASSQDRAGGNQPQHF
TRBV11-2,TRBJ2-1,CASSPDSGTSGYNEQFF